Below, 11 T cell receptor beta chains from the same sample are listed, as sequenced in a study of response to subunit inactivated influenza vaccine. TCRdb used MiXCR to reprocess the RT-PCR reads, holding one entry per CDR3 protein. The sample consists of about 530,000 distinct CDR3 sequences, roughly 10% of them appearing once. The specimen was PBMCs from blood, collected on the day of vaccination. These receptors all stem from a man aged 45-60 years who received an inactivated influenza vaccine.

The chain has TRBV6-5 and TRBJ2-7; D is undetermined. Germline V gene lookup returns CDR1 MNHEY and CDR2 SVGAGI. Trimming removed 2 bases from V and 2 bases from J, with 13 bases in between. CDR3 size: 15 residues. This chain's CDR3 is CASSYGFGNTYEQYF. CDR3 DNA: TGTGCCAGCAGTTACGGGTTTGGGAATACCTACGAGCAGTACTTC.

This clonotype has only a few counts. The CDR3 region is CASSSQAGELYNEQFF. The CDR3 region has the DNA TGTGCCAGCAGCTCTCAAGCGGGGGAGTTATACAATGAGCAGTTCTTC. The gene calls are TRBV11-2 and TRBJ2-1; 8 bases agree with TRBD2. CDR3 length: 16 amino acids. Germline CDR1 SGHAT, CDR2 FQNNGV. J lost 4 bases, V lost 4 bases, and 9 bases had no gene match.

The chain employs TRBV2 and TRBJ2-3, with TRBD1 matching over 9 bases. CDR1 and CDR2 from the germline V gene are SNHLY and FYNNEI. The CDR3 has 16 residues. The J segment lost 1 base and the V segment lost 10 bases, leaving 12 bases of the junction unmatched. CDR3 protein: CAIRAGQGPRTDTQYF. The CDR3 region has the DNA TGTGCCATCAGAGCCGGACAGGGGCCTCGCACAGATACGCAGTATTTT. The full variable domain, its missing parts supplied by reference TRBV2 and TRBJ2-3, is EPEVTQTPSHQVTQMGQEVILRCVPISNHLYFYWYRQILGQKVEFLVSFYNNEISEKSEIFDDQFSVERPDGSNFTLKIRSTKLEDSAMYFCAIRAGQGPRTDTQYFGPGTRLTVL.

A few counts support this clonotype. J is TRBJ2-3 and V is TRBV20-1; possible D gene TRBD2, 5 bases. Trimming removed 3 bases from V and 1 base from J, with 14 bases in between. The CDR3 length is 15 residues. Looked up from germline, CDR1 is DFQATT and CDR2 is SNEGSKA (reference sequence). CDR3 protein: CSARGGGSRTDTQYF. Here the CDR3 DNA reads TGCAGTGCTAGGGGTGGAGGCTCCCGCACAGATACGCAGTATTTT.

This clonotype was counted only a few times. This chain connects TRBV12-3 or TRBV12-4 to TRBJ1-2, with D uncertain. V was trimmed by 6 bases and J by 8 bases, leaving 16 bases between them. This CDR3 region has 13 residues. The CDR3 loop reads CASSQGQITGYTF. The CDR3 DNA is TGTGCCAGCAGCCAAGGGCAGATCACGGGCTACACCTTC.

This chain uses TRBV7-9 with TRBJ2-1, with TRBD1 matching 7 bases. The germline gives CDR1 SEHNR, CDR2 FQNEAQ (reference sequence). The CDR3 spans 14 residues. V was pared by 1 base and J by 8 bases, with 5 bases of the junction left unmatched. The CDR3 loop is CASSLEVTGYEQFF. The DNA for the CDR3 is TGTGCCAGCAGCTTAGAAGTGACAGGGTATGAGCAGTTCTTC.

This clonotype was counted between two and nine times. The rearrangement joins TRBV27 to TRBJ2-4; TRBD2 matches 15 bases. Germline CDR1 and CDR2: MNHEY and SMNVEV (reference sequence). Trimming removed 4 bases from V and 0 bases from J; junction bases left unmatched: 7. The CDR3 length is 19 residues. CDR3 nucleotide sequence: TGTGCCAGCAGTTCCCTGGGACTAGCGGGAGGTCTAGCCAAAAACATTCAGTACTTC. This gives the protein CASSSLGLAGGLAKNIQYF.

This clonotype was seen a handful of times. V usage is TRBV7-3 and J usage is TRBJ2-1, with 13 positions matching TRBD2. Germline V CDR1 and CDR2: SGHTA, FQGTGA. V trimming: 5 bases; J trimming: 5 bases; junction bases outside the gene matches: 12. The CDR3 covers 18 residues. CDR3 coding DNA: TGTGCCAGCAGCCCAAATTCCCCGACTAGCGGGAGGAACAATGAGCAGTTCTTC. The encoded protein is CASSPNSPTSGRNNEQFF.

The table lists this clonotype with many counts. This chain uses TRBV30 with TRBJ2-2, with 8 bases matching TRBD2. This CDR3 spans 16 amino acids. The germline CDR1 and CDR2 sequences are GTSNPN and SVGIG (reference sequence). J was trimmed by 5 bases and V by 2 bases; bases with no gene match: 10. The CDR3 spells CAWSPSLTSETGELFF. The CDR3 bases are TGTGCCTGGAGTCCTTCCCTGACTAGCGAGACCGGGGAGCTGTTTTTT.

This clonotype was counted between two and nine times. The chain has TRBV28 and TRBJ2-3; 7 bases are a match to TRBD2. This CDR3 has 15 amino acids. Germline loops: CDR1 MDHEN, CDR2 SYDVKM. The V and J ends lost 2 bases and 2 bases, in that order; junction bases with no gene match: 4. The CDR3 loop reads CASSLPLAVTDTQYF. The CDR3 DNA reads TGTGCCAGCAGTTTACCCCTAGCGGTCACAGATACGCAGTATTTT.

The table lists this clonotype with a few counts. The V gene is TRBV12-3 or TRBV12-4, the J gene TRBJ1-5; D may be TRBD1 (5 bases). The CDR3 runs to 14 residues. V shed 4 bases and J shed 5 bases, with 12 bases lying between them. The CDR3 DNA follows: TGTGCCAGCAGTTCCGGGACCGGACATCAGCCCCAGCATTTT. It yields the protein CASSSGTGHQPQHF.